This TCR beta chain emerged from a study of regulatory T cells in long-lasting Graves disease. CDR3 length: 18 amino acids. Trimming shortened V by 2 bases and J by 0 bases, and 19 bases separated the two germline ends. From germline, CDR1 is SGHTA and CDR2 FQGTGA. Worth noting for this clonotype: Antigen specificity is unknown.

Both iRepertoire HTBI primers and Arm-PCR of CDR3 regions were used to build the TCR beta libraries. One entry per CDR3 protein results from TCRdb running MiXCR on the multiplex PCR reads. Of approximately 390,000 distinct CDR3 sequences in the sample, under 20% are singletons; the top ten hold over 20%. General study points: Newly diagnosed patients had higher TCR diversity than persistent Graves' patients did.

Time point here: newly diagnosed GD, antithyroid drugs for less than 3 months. RNA extracted from PBMCs served as the sequencing template. A further study also used this sample, focusing on T cells in Graves' hyperthyroidism and ophthalmopathy. Turning to that study: Peripheral blood also featured most of the thyroid clonotypes expanded above 0.001. Separation of ophthalmopathy from stable hyperthyroidism was achieved by a 13 V-J model. Prediction of ophthalmopathy progression came a median around 6 months pre-onset.

The chain joins TRBV7-3 to TRBJ1-1; perhaps TRBD1 as D (6 bases). Sequenced material: peripheral blood mononuclear cells (PBMCs), taken at new diagnosis, from a patient treated with antithyroid drugs. The sequence derives from a woman aged 18-30 years with Graves disease. The CDR3 spells CASSLFRVGGGMNTEAFF. The CDR3 coding sequence is TGTGCCAGCAGCTTATTCCGCGTCGGGGGCGGCATGAACACTGAAGCTTTCTTT.